The rows below give T cell receptor beta chains drawn from one sample of a study of T-cell reconstitution after alpha-beta-depleted transplantation in children. One entry per CDR3 protein results from TCRdb running MiXCR on the PCR reads. The table records around 200,000 distinct CDR3 sequences, roughly 15% of them present only once. Sequencing used PBMCs, mostly from graft donor cells, obtained 360 days after TCRalphabeta/CD19-depleted stem cell transplant. The receptors originated from a male patient aged 2-15 years who had a stem cell transplant for acute lymphoblastic leukemia, so the T cells may come from the graft donor. Each CDR3 is given with its conserved first and last residue. The order of the fields is CDR3 protein, CDR3 DNA, D gene, clone size, V gene, J gene. D genes are given only for firm matches. Only some rows state a clone size, as once, few, many or a class for expanded clones.

CDR3aa: CASSSPRGSYNEQFF
CDR3nt: TGTGCCAGCAGTTCCCCGCGGGGATCCTACAATGAGCAGTTCTTC
d_gene: .
abundance: few
v_gene: TRBV27
j_gene: TRBJ2-1

CDR3aa: CASSARTRFGEPYQETQYF
CDR3nt: TGTGCCAGCAGCGCCCGGACTAGATTTGGAGAACCGTACCAAGAGACCCAGTACTTC
d_gene: TRBD2
abundance: .
v_gene: TRBV6-2/TRBV6-3
j_gene: TRBJ2-5

CDR3aa: CASSDRGGPYNEQFF
CDR3nt: TGTGCCAGCAGTGACAGGGGGGGACCCTACAATGAGCAGTTCTTC
d_gene: .
abundance: .
v_gene: TRBV6-4
j_gene: TRBJ2-1

CDR3aa: CASSEWTSYTGELFF
CDR3nt: TGTGCCAGCAGTGAGTGGACTAGCTACACCGGGGAGCTGTTTTTT
d_gene: TRBD2
abundance: .
v_gene: TRBV6-1
j_gene: TRBJ2-2

CDR3aa: CASSPVERFGYGYTF
CDR3nt: TGTGCCAGCAGCCCCGTCGAACGGTTCGGCTATGGCTACACCTTC
d_gene: .
abundance: .
v_gene: TRBV5-5
j_gene: TRBJ1-2

CDR3aa: CASRGTASSYNEQFF
CDR3nt: TGCGCCAGCAGGGGGACAGCGAGCTCCTACAATGAGCAGTTCTTC
d_gene: TRBD1
abundance: few
v_gene: TRBV10-2
j_gene: TRBJ2-1

CDR3aa: CASSLGDLNTEAFF
CDR3nt: TGTGCCAGCAGCTTAGGGGATTTGAACACTGAAGCTTTCTTT
d_gene: .
abundance: .
v_gene: TRBV7-6
j_gene: TRBJ1-1

CDR3aa: CSARVFAGGENIQYF
CDR3nt: TGCAGTGCTAGAGTTTTCGCCGGGGGGGAAAACATTCAGTACTTC
d_gene: TRBD2
abundance: few
v_gene: TRBV20-1
j_gene: TRBJ2-4

CDR3aa: CASSPRGVRGAETQYF
CDR3nt: TGTGCCAGCAGCCCTCGTGGAGTTAGGGGCGCGGAGACCCAGTACTTC
d_gene: .
abundance: few
v_gene: TRBV9
j_gene: TRBJ2-5

CDR3aa: CSVEENSYEQYF
CDR3nt: TGCAGCGTTGAGGAGAACTCCTACGAGCAGTACTTC
d_gene: .
abundance: .
v_gene: TRBV29-1
j_gene: TRBJ2-7

CDR3aa: CSGGEDTEAFF
CDR3nt: TGCAGCGGCGGAGAGGACACTGAAGCTTTCTTT
d_gene: .
abundance: few
v_gene: TRBV29-1
j_gene: TRBJ1-1

CDR3aa: CASSGTGPISLHF
CDR3nt: TGTGCCAGCAGTGGGACCGGGCCGATCTCCCTCCACTTT
d_gene: .
abundance: few
v_gene: TRBV12-3/TRBV12-4
j_gene: TRBJ1-6

CDR3aa: CSASRLAGAIITHTQYF
CDR3nt: TGCAGTGCTAGTAGACTAGCGGGGGCCATAATAACACATACGCAGTATTTT
d_gene: TRBD2
abundance: few
v_gene: TRBV20-1
j_gene: TRBJ2-3

CDR3aa: CASSHRPNEKLFF
CDR3nt: TGTGCCAGCAGCCATCGGCCGAATGAAAAACTGTTTTTT
d_gene: .
abundance: many
v_gene: TRBV14
j_gene: TRBJ1-4

CDR3aa: CASSQDGGILQPQHF
CDR3nt: TGTGCCAGCAGCCAAGATGGGGGTATACTTCAGCCCCAGCATTTT
d_gene: .
abundance: .
v_gene: TRBV3-1
j_gene: TRBJ1-5

CDR3aa: CASSWDSSGNTIYF
CDR3nt: TGTGCCAGCAGTTGGGACAGCTCTGGAAACACCATATATTTT
d_gene: TRBD1
abundance: few
v_gene: TRBV12-3/TRBV12-4
j_gene: TRBJ1-3

CDR3aa: CSAVRAGTAYEQYF
CDR3nt: TGCAGTGCTGTCCGGGCAGGGACTGCGTACGAGCAGTACTTC
d_gene: .
abundance: .
v_gene: TRBV20-1
j_gene: TRBJ2-7

CDR3aa: CASSLDRGGEAFF
CDR3nt: TGTGCCAGCAGTTTGGACAGGGGCGGTGAAGCTTTCTTT
d_gene: TRBD1
abundance: .
v_gene: TRBV6-2/TRBV6-3
j_gene: TRBJ1-1

CDR3aa: CASSYLSDRQETQYF
CDR3nt: TGTGCCAGCAGCTACCTTTCGGACAGACAAGAGACCCAGTACTTC
d_gene: .
abundance: .
v_gene: TRBV6-2/TRBV6-3
j_gene: TRBJ2-5

CDR3aa: CASSYSRTGGIRNEQFF
CDR3nt: TGTGCCAGCAGTTACTCCCGGACAGGGGGCATCAGGAATGAGCAGTTCTTC
d_gene: TRBD1
abundance: .
v_gene: TRBV6-2/TRBV6-3
j_gene: TRBJ2-1

CDR3aa: CASSPGRGRTKNIQYF
CDR3nt: TGTGCCAGCAGCCCCGGAAGAGGGAGGACCAAAAACATTCAGTACTTC
d_gene: .
abundance: .
v_gene: TRBV7-6
j_gene: TRBJ2-4

CDR3aa: CASSGGQGVLSEKLFF
CDR3nt: TGTGCCAGCAGTGGGGGACAGGGGGTTCTTAGTGAAAAACTGTTTTTT
d_gene: TRBD1
abundance: few
v_gene: TRBV12-3/TRBV12-4
j_gene: TRBJ1-4

CDR3aa: CASSRRVLGTGELFF
CDR3nt: TGCGCCAGCAGCCGCCGGGTTCTCGGCACCGGGGAGCTGTTTTTT
d_gene: .
abundance: .
v_gene: TRBV5-1
j_gene: TRBJ2-2

CDR3aa: CASRVAGMNTEAFF
CDR3nt: TGTGCCAGCCGCGTAGCAGGGATGAACACTGAAGCTTTCTTT
d_gene: .
abundance: .
v_gene: TRBV9
j_gene: TRBJ1-1

CDR3aa: CASSRDRGFNQPQHF
CDR3nt: TGTGCCAGCAGCCGGGACAGGGGATTCAATCAGCCCCAGCATTTT
d_gene: TRBD1
abundance: many
v_gene: TRBV7-2
j_gene: TRBJ1-5

CDR3aa: CASSLNGGSTDTQYF
CDR3nt: TGTGCCAGCAGCCTCAACGGGGGCTCCACAGATACGCAGTATTTT
d_gene: .
abundance: .
v_gene: TRBV7-8
j_gene: TRBJ2-3

CDR3aa: CASGRGVETQYF
CDR3nt: TGTGCCAGCGGGCGGGGGGTGGAGACCCAGTACTTC
d_gene: TRBD2
abundance: few
v_gene: TRBV6-5
j_gene: TRBJ2-5

CDR3aa: CSVRGPGVGNEKLFF
CDR3nt: TGCAGCGTGAGAGGCCCGGGAGTAGGGAATGAAAAACTGTTTTTT
d_gene: .
abundance: few
v_gene: TRBV29-1
j_gene: TRBJ1-4

CDR3aa: CASSPGPTNTEAFF
CDR3nt: TGTGCCAGCAGCCCGGGACCGACGAACACTGAAGCTTTCTTT
d_gene: .
abundance: few
v_gene: TRBV11-2
j_gene: TRBJ1-1

CDR3aa: CASSSTGTGEQYF
CDR3nt: TGTGCCAGCAGCTCCACAGGGACAGGGGAGCAGTACTTC
d_gene: TRBD1
abundance: .
v_gene: TRBV11-3
j_gene: TRBJ2-7

CDR3aa: CASSLVWASLAAQQETQYF
CDR3nt: TGTGCCAGCAGCTTAGTTTGGGCGTCGCTAGCGGCACAGCAAGAGACCCAGTACTTC
d_gene: TRBD2
abundance: few
v_gene: TRBV11-2
j_gene: TRBJ2-5

CDR3aa: CASNQDDSNTDTQYF
CDR3nt: TGCGCCAGCAACCAAGACGACTCAAACACAGATACGCAGTATTTT
d_gene: .
abundance: .
v_gene: TRBV4-3
j_gene: TRBJ2-3

CDR3aa: CASSLKKTNRNEQFF
CDR3nt: TGTGCCAGCAGCCTAAAGAAGACTAATAGGAATGAGCAGTTCTTC
d_gene: .
abundance: .
v_gene: TRBV14
j_gene: TRBJ2-1

CDR3aa: CATWGIVTSPDTQYF
CDR3nt: TGTGCCACCTGGGGCATAGTGACTTCCCCAGATACGCAGTATTTT
d_gene: .
abundance: .
v_gene: TRBV10-3
j_gene: TRBJ2-3

CDR3aa: CASSLAWAASSYNEQFF
CDR3nt: TGTGCCAGCAGCTTAGCGTGGGCCGCGAGCTCCTACAATGAGCAGTTCTTC
d_gene: .
abundance: few
v_gene: TRBV7-2
j_gene: TRBJ2-1

CDR3aa: CASSYRGYNEQFF
CDR3nt: TGTGCCAGCAGTTACCGGGGGTACAATGAGCAGTTCTTC
d_gene: .
abundance: .
v_gene: TRBV6-5
j_gene: TRBJ2-1

CDR3aa: CASSFRAPSTDTQYF
CDR3nt: TGCGCCAGCAGCTTCAGGGCTCCTAGCACAGATACGCAGTATTTT
d_gene: .
abundance: .
v_gene: TRBV5-1
j_gene: TRBJ2-3

CDR3aa: CASSLDPAKNIQYF
CDR3nt: TGTGCCAGCAGTTTAGACCCAGCCAAAAACATTCAGTACTTC
d_gene: .
abundance: few
v_gene: TRBV28
j_gene: TRBJ2-4

CDR3aa: CASSQGARGGGGSDEQFF
CDR3nt: TGTGCCAGCAGCCAGGGCGCCAGAGGCGGGGGAGGCTCAGATGAGCAGTTCTTC
d_gene: TRBD2
abundance: many
v_gene: TRBV4-2
j_gene: TRBJ2-1

CDR3aa: CASSPQGPSYGYTF
CDR3nt: TGTGCCAGCAGCCCACAGGGGCCAAGCTATGGCTACACCTTC
d_gene: TRBD1
abundance: few
v_gene: TRBV9
j_gene: TRBJ1-2

CDR3aa: CASSQEGGHYGYTF
CDR3nt: TGCGCCAGCAGCCAAGAAGGGGGGCACTATGGCTACACCTTC
d_gene: .
abundance: once
v_gene: TRBV4-3
j_gene: TRBJ1-2

CDR3aa: CSASFIGGGAEEQFF
CDR3nt: TGCAGTGCTAGCTTCATTGGCGGGGGGGCCGAAGAGCAGTTCTTC
d_gene: TRBD2
abundance: .
v_gene: TRBV20-1
j_gene: TRBJ2-1

CDR3aa: CASSSDRAYEQYF
CDR3nt: TGCGCCAGCAGTTCCGACAGAGCCTACGAGCAGTACTTC
d_gene: .
abundance: .
v_gene: TRBV5-1
j_gene: TRBJ2-7

CDR3aa: CASTSGQGENYGYTF
CDR3nt: TGTGCCAGCACCTCGGGACAGGGGGAGAACTATGGCTACACCTTC
d_gene: TRBD1
abundance: few
v_gene: TRBV10-3
j_gene: TRBJ1-2

CDR3aa: CAWGKTGSGANVLTF
CDR3nt: TGTGCCTGGGGGAAAACAGGCTCTGGGGCCAACGTCCTGACTTTC
d_gene: .
abundance: .
v_gene: TRBV30
j_gene: TRBJ2-6

CDR3aa: CATTRQLTNTGELFF
CDR3nt: TGTGCCACCACCCGACAGCTAACGAACACCGGGGAGCTGTTTTTT
d_gene: .
abundance: many
v_gene: TRBV24-1
j_gene: TRBJ2-2

CDR3aa: CASMREPYNEQFF
CDR3nt: TGTGCCAGCATGAGAGAGCCGTACAATGAGCAGTTCTTC
d_gene: .
abundance: few
v_gene: TRBV27
j_gene: TRBJ2-1

CDR3aa: CASSVRGFGSQETQYF
CDR3nt: TGTGCCAGCAGCGTGAGGGGTTTCGGGTCCCAAGAGACCCAGTACTTC
d_gene: .
abundance: .
v_gene: TRBV9
j_gene: TRBJ2-5

CDR3aa: CASSLLAGGATGELFF
CDR3nt: TGTGCCAGCAGTTTACTAGCGGGGGGGGCCACCGGGGAGCTGTTTTTT
d_gene: TRBD2
abundance: few
v_gene: TRBV6-5
j_gene: TRBJ2-2

CDR3aa: CSVPQGERVNTEAFF
CDR3nt: TGCAGCGTCCCACAGGGGGAGAGGGTGAACACTGAAGCTTTCTTT
d_gene: TRBD1
abundance: .
v_gene: TRBV29-1
j_gene: TRBJ1-1

CDR3aa: CATSRDPGRLAGRDEQFF
CDR3nt: TGTGCCACCAGCAGAGATCCCGGCCGACTAGCGGGGAGGGATGAGCAGTTCTTC
d_gene: TRBD2
abundance: once
v_gene: TRBV15
j_gene: TRBJ2-1

CDR3aa: CASSPLGGQGAFEQYF
CDR3nt: TGTGCCAGCTCCCCCCTTGGGGGACAGGGGGCTTTCGAGCAGTACTTC
d_gene: TRBD1
abundance: .
v_gene: TRBV18
j_gene: TRBJ2-7

CDR3aa: CASSSAGLSSYEQYF
CDR3nt: TGCGCCAGCAGCTCCGCGGGTTTGAGCTCCTACGAGCAGTACTTC
d_gene: .
abundance: few
v_gene: TRBV5-1
j_gene: TRBJ2-7